The 16 T cell receptor beta chains listed next were all sequenced from one sample in a study of tumor-infiltrating lymphocytes in oesophageal squamous cell carcinoma. TCRdb fed the PCR reads into MiXCR, producing one record per CDR3 protein. The sample yields 15,000 to 20,000 distinct CDR3 sequences, approximately 47% seen once. The sample consisted of normal esophageal tissue next to the tumor. These receptors were taken from a female donor with esophageal squamous cell carcinoma.

J is TRBJ2-1 and V is TRBV6-1; 7 nucleotides align to TRBD1. The DNA end is a closer match to TRBJ2-7, so the J assignment may be wrong. The CDR3 is 15 residues long. Germline CDR1 is MNHNS and CDR2 is SASEGT. The CDR3 nucleotides are TGTGCCAGCAGTTCCCCGGGACAGACTATCTACGAGCAGTACTTC. This sequence encodes CASSSPGQTIYEQYF.

V gene TRBV7-2 combines with J gene TRBJ2-7, with TRBD2 identical over 11 bases. The J call may be wrong; the DNA end is better matched by TRBJ2-5. This CDR3 contains 16 residues. Germline CDR1 reads SGHTA; CDR2 reads FQGNSA. CDR3 loop: CASSLVPGTSGETQYF. The CDR3 DNA follows: TGTGCCAGCAGCTTAGTACCGGGGACTAGCGGAGAGACCCAGTACTTC.

This clonotype was detected only a few times. V usage is TRBV27 and J usage is TRBJ1-1, with unresolved D. The V and J ends lost 7 bases and 0 bases respectively, with 15 bases between them. Germline values: CDR1 MNHEY, CDR2 SMNVEV (reference sequence). The CDR3 sequence is 15 residues long. CDR3 in amino acids: CASNTKVLMNTEAFF. The CDR3, as DNA: TGTGCCAGCAATACGAAGGTTTTAATGAACACTGAAGCTTTCTTT.

By sample share, this clonotype is medium-sized. The chain combines TRBV6-1 with TRBJ2-1; no clear D. V was pared by 5 bases and J by 2 bases, with 16 bases between. The CDR3 is 16 residues long. CDR1 and CDR2 (germline): MNHNS, SASEGT. CDR3 region: CASSRLVGITYNEQFF. CDR3 nucleotide sequence: TGTGCCAGCAGTCGCTTGGTAGGGATCACCTACAATGAGCAGTTCTTC.

This clonotype occurred many times. The V gene is TRBV27, the J gene TRBJ2-2; TRBD2 matches at 9 bases. From germline, CDR1 is MNHEY and CDR2 SMNVEV (reference sequence). This CDR3 comprises 15 residues. Germline trimming cut 5 bases from V and 7 bases from J; bases unmatched to any gene: 8. CDR3 residues: CASSHLAGASGELFF. The CDR3 bases are TGTGCCAGCAGTCACTTAGCGGGAGCGAGCGGGGAGCTGTTTTTT.

The chain recombines TRBV10-3 with TRBJ2-6; D unclear. The DNA end lines up better with TRBJ2-7; the J call may be wrong. CDR3 size: 14 residues. Germline loops: CDR1 ENHRY, CDR2 SYGVKD. The CDR3 bases are TGTGCCATCAGTGAGCGGTTACTTGCCTACGAGCAGTACTTC. This gives the protein CAISERLLAYEQYF.

This clonotype was recorded a few times. The chain carries TRBV7-2 and TRBJ2-4; D ambiguous. The germline CDR1 and CDR2 sequences are SGHTA and FQGNSA. The V end was cut by 3 bases, the J end by 7 bases, with 10 bases between. CDR3 size: 13 residues. The CDR3 protein is CASSLFPENIQYF. The CDR3 DNA reads as TGTGCCAGCAGCTTGTTCCCGGAGAACATTCAGTACTTC.

In the case of this clonotype: Germline is not matched at one junction end, which may reflect a read error. The V and J genes are TRBV7-3 and TRBJ2-3; 9 nucleotides agree with TRBD1. The CDR3 runs to 14 residues. Germline CDR1 SGHTA, CDR2 FQGTGA. The DNA for the CDR3 is TGTGCCAGCAGCCAAGGGACAGGGAATTCACCCCTCCACTTC. It translates to CASSQGTGNSPLHF.

The rearrangement joins TRBV7-6 to TRBJ2-3; no definite D call. The DNA end favors TRBJ2-7, so the J call may be wrong. Germline V gene data show CDR1 as SGHVS and CDR2 as FNYEAQ. This CDR3 comprises 14 residues. The CDR3 coding sequence is TGTGCCAGCAGCTTAGGGAATCCTACCTACGAGCAGTACTTC. It codes for CASSLGNPTYEQYF.

The chain employs TRBV5-1 and TRBJ2-7; 15 bases line up with TRBD2. The J call is doubtful: the DNA matches TRBJ2-5 better. Per germline, CDR1 SGHRS and CDR2 YFSETQ. CDR3 length: 16 residues. This CDR3 reads CASSRGLAGGRETQYF. The CDR3 coding sequence is TGCGCCAGCAGCCGGGGACTAGCGGGAGGTAGGGAGACCCAGTACTTC.

This clonotype is judged medium-sized (0.01 to 0.1%). The CDR3 protein is CASSPTRGAYGYTF. The DNA of the CDR3 is TGTGCCAGCAGCCCAACACGGGGGGCCTATGGCTACACCTTC. The V call is TRBV7-9, the J call TRBJ1-2; possibly TRBD1 for D (6 bases). The CDR3 runs 14 residues. Germline lookup yields CDR1 SEHNR and CDR2 FQNEAQ (reference sequence). The ends were cut back, 5 bases at V and 4 bases at J, with 14 bases in the middle.

This clonotype was observed a handful of times. This chain uses TRBV7-2 with TRBJ1-1; TRBD1 might be the D (6 bases). CDR1 SGHTA and CDR2 FQGNSA come from the germline V gene. V shed 1 base and J shed 4 bases, with 10 bases lying between them. This CDR3 region has 14 residues. CDR3 DNA sequence: TGTGCCAGCAGCTTAGTCCCACAGGGCACTGAAGCTTTCTTT. This sequence encodes CASSLVPQGTEAFF.

In its sample, this clonotype was seen a few times. The chain uses TRBV15 and TRBJ2-6; no definite D call. The CDR3 is made up of 15 amino acids. V lost 1 base, J lost 0 bases, and 4 bases lay in between. The germline gives CDR1 LNHNV, CDR2 YYDKDF (reference sequence). Here the CDR3 DNA reads TGTGCCACCAGCAGAGCAGGCTCTGGGGCCAACGTCCTGACTTTC. This codes for CATSRAGSGANVLTF.

This clonotype was seen a few times. The chain links TRBV7-6 to TRBJ2-3; TRBD1 aligns across 7 bases. This CDR3 is 15 amino acids long. V lost 0 bases and J lost 6; bases outside the gene matches: 6. CDR1 and CDR2 from the germline V gene are SGHVS and FNYEAQ. CDR3 bases: TGTGCCAGCAGCTTAGCTACAGGGGTGGCCGATACGCAGTATTTT. Encoded protein: CASSLATGVADTQYF.

This clonotype occurred a few times. The rearrangement links TRBV9 to TRBJ1-4, with no clear D. The CDR3 loop spans 15 amino acids. The V gene's germline CDR1 is SGDLS and CDR2 YYNGEE. The V gene lost 0 bases and the J gene lost 2 bases, with 8 bases spanning the gap. The CDR3 DNA follows: TGTGCCAGCAGCGTAGGAGCGGGCACTAATGAAAAACTGTTTTTT. It specifies CASSVGAGTNEKLFF. The whole variable domain, filled in from reference TRBV9 and TRBJ1-4, reads DSGVTQTPKHLITATGQRVTLRCSPRSGDLSVYWYQQSLDQGLQFLIQYYNGEERAKGNILERFSAQQFPDLHSELNLSSLELGDSALYFCASSVGAGTNEKLFFGSGTQLSVL.

In regard to this clonotype: As the CDR3 is not closed by the conserved phenylalanine or tryptophan, this likely results from a read error. It is unclear where the CDR3 begins or ends on the DNA, so no DNA is shown, and the CDR3 is as TCRdb lists it. This chain joins TRBV12-5 and TRBJ2-6; whether TRBD1, the table's D call, matches the DNA was not checked. The CDR3 spans 10 amino acids, including both terminal residues. Germline V gene lookup returns CDR1 LGHNT and CDR2 FRNRAP. This CDR3 is CASGLSGGNS.